A selection of T cell receptor beta chains follows, all from one sample in a study of shared clonotypes between healthy human individuals. Sequencing was performed with immunoSEQ multiplex PCR; in TCRdb, only in-frame clones are kept and a portion is missing. The profile covers nearly 600,000 clones, with 95% appearing a single time and 0.11% taken by the ten largest. Sequenced input: naive CD8+ T cells sorted from blood. Source of these receptors: a woman in her twenties or thirties in good health. The CDR3 runs from the conserved cysteine through the conserved F or W. The order of the fields is CDR3 protein, D gene, V gene. The D gene is left open where the match is weak.

CDR3: CASSSSGSFYNEQFF
D: TRBD2
V: TRBV2

CDR3: CASSLPSGTDTQYF
D: .
V: TRBV12-1

CDR3: CASSSDLTGSSYEQYF
D: TRBD1
V: TRBV7-9

CDR3: CSVDSRGSGNTIYF
D: .
V: TRBV29-1

CDR3: CASSRRGETQYF
D: .
V: TRBV27

CDR3: CSDSPTGGQAFF
D: TRBD1
V: TRBV29-1

CDR3: CATQSTGTASTDTQYF
D: TRBD1
V: TRBV11-2

CDR3: CATSGSSYNEQFF
D: .
V: TRBV15

CDR3: CASSLWGADTGELFF
D: .
V: TRBV5-1

CDR3: CASSPQGGEAFF
D: .
V: TRBV19

CDR3: CASSYGDSTYEQYF
D: .
V: TRBV6-6

CDR3: CASSERTGVGTEAFF
D: TRBD1
V: TRBV28

CDR3: CASSLGQGSGANVLTF
D: .
V: TRBV27

CDR3: CASSLLFLGQGPYNEQFF
D: TRBD1
V: TRBV27

CDR3: CASSSSGLNTGEQYF
D: .
V: TRBV7-9

CDR3: CASLGGAEAFF
D: .
V: TRBV5-8

CDR3: CASSLPGTSGNGEQYF
D: TRBD2
V: TRBV7-8

CDR3: CASSEVSSGNEQFF
D: .
V: TRBV10-2

CDR3: CASMNFYNEQFF
D: .
V: TRBV27

CDR3: CASSQELNQPQHF
D: .
V: TRBV5-5

CDR3: CASSSGTGELFF
D: .
V: TRBV9

CDR3: CASSQDLQGAGETQYF
D: TRBD1
V: TRBV4-2

CDR3: CASSLTSGEQYF
D: .
V: TRBV9

CDR3: CSARGGYEQYF
D: TRBD2
V: TRBV20-1

CDR3: CASSVDREGTEAFF
D: .
V: TRBV9

CDR3: CASSLAGSFFRLGELFF
D: .
V: TRBV7-2

CDR3: CASRRAPGPLNFNEQFF
D: .
V: TRBV2

CDR3: CASSLDARLQETQYF
D: .
V: TRBV7-9

CDR3: CATSKSGSSYNEQFF
D: TRBD2
V: TRBV15

CDR3: CASSLETGGPPDTQYF
D: TRBD2
V: TRBV7-9

CDR3: CASSPYSGNTIYF
D: .
V: TRBV19

CDR3: CASSLSDGSYEQYF
D: .
V: TRBV27

CDR3: CASSFNGVSDEQFF
D: .
V: TRBV28

CDR3: CASSVAANDYEQYF
D: .
V: TRBV9

CDR3: CASSGVTNLNRGRTTDTQYF
D: .
V: TRBV10-2

CDR3: CASSSGTGDPYEQYF
D: TRBD1
V: TRBV28

CDR3: CAISLDRVNEQYF
D: TRBD1
V: TRBV10-3

CDR3: CASSLGPGKLVGYTF
D: .
V: TRBV7-9

CDR3: CAWIKGQGRANNQPQHF
D: .
V: TRBV30

CDR3: CASSPGGGGTDTQYF
D: .
V: TRBV11-2

CDR3: CASSPDRQGLNTEAFF
D: TRBD1
V: TRBV19

CDR3: CASSQAGLAGQETQYF
D: TRBD2
V: TRBV14

CDR3: CSVGLAGGPGTDTQYF
D: TRBD2
V: TRBV29-1

CDR3: CASSVGVYEQYF
D: .
V: TRBV9

CDR3: CASRPISRGESEETQYF
D: .
V: TRBV27

CDR3: CASSLLGTAIAQPQHF
D: .
V: TRBV7-8

CDR3: CASSIDLERELRFF
D: TRBD2
V: TRBV19